These 26 T cell receptor beta chains originate from one sample sequenced in a study of Graves' ophthalmopathy and Graves' hyperthyroidism. Amplified TCR beta CDR3 regions were obtained using RNA transcripts as template. First-round RT-PCR with HTBI primers preceded a second-round multiplex PCR. Each CDR3 protein is one row after TCRdb ran MiXCR on the multiplex PCR reads. The table shows about 370,000 distinct CDR3 sequences, with approximately 18% occurring only once. Sequenced input: peripheral blood. All receptors come from an adult woman with stable Graves' hyperthyroidism.

This clonotype was counted many times. The chain has TRBV28 and TRBJ1-5; the D is unclear. V lost 7 bases and J lost 6, with 13 bases in between. The CDR3 contains 13 residues. Germline values: CDR1 MDHEN, CDR2 SYDVKM. In DNA form, the CDR3 reads TGTGCCAGCAATATAGATGGATTTCAGCCCCAGCATTTT. As protein: CASNIDGFQPQHF.

This clonotype was seen repeatedly, ten times or more. The rearrangement uses TRBV4-3 and TRBJ1-1; 10 bases match TRBD1. Trimming cost V 4 bases and J 4 bases; bases outside gene matches: 3. CDR1 and CDR2 from the germline V gene are LGHNA and YSLEER. The CDR3 has 14 residues. The CDR3 bases are TGCGCCAGCAGCCTCCGACAGGGGGCCACTGAAGCTTTCTTT. This translates into CASSLRQGATEAFF.

To note about this clonotype: The junction differs from germline at one of its ends, possibly a read error. The chain is built from TRBV12-3 or TRBV12-4 and TRBJ1-1; D ambiguous. This CDR3 contains 13 residues. CDR3 in amino acids: CASSQALNTEASF. DNA of the CDR3: TGTGCCAGCAGCCAGGCTTTGAACACTGAAGCTTCCTTT.

At least ten counts were recorded for this clonotype. J is TRBJ1-2 and V is TRBV28; 9 bases fit TRBD1. Trimming took 4 bases from V and 7 from J; bases not matched to a gene: 7. From germline, CDR1 is MDHEN and CDR2 SYDVKM. The CDR3 loop spans 14 amino acids. This CDR3 is CASSSTGGAFGYTF. CDR3 nucleotide sequence: TGTGCCAGCAGTTCCACAGGGGGCGCTTTTGGCTACACCTTC.

This clonotype was detected many times. This chain connects TRBV6-1 to TRBJ1-3; possible D gene TRBD1, 6 bases. This CDR3 region has 15 residues. Trimming shortened V by 6 bases and J by 0 bases, and 12 bases separated the two germline ends. Per germline, CDR1 MNHNS and CDR2 SASEGT. The CDR3 protein is CASSEDSNSGNTIYF. CDR3 nucleotides: TGTGCCAGCAGCGAGGACAGTAACTCTGGAAACACCATATATTTT.

Only a few counts were recorded for this clonotype. This sequence may be a read error, since a much larger clone differs from it by one base. The rearrangement links TRBV6-2 or TRBV6-3 to TRBJ1-1; 8 bases match TRBD1. The CDR3 has 12 residues. Germline assignment: CDR1 MNHEY and CDR2 SVGEGT. The CDR3 DNA sequence: TGTGCCACCGGGACAGGCTGGGCTGAAGCTTGCTTT. Amino acids: CATGTGWAEACF.

To note about this clonotype: A clone one base away is much larger, so this may be a read error. Here the CDR3 omits its conserved ending phenylalanine or tryptophan, so a read error is the likely source. V is TRBV10-2 and J is TRBJ1-2, with TRBD1 as a possible D gene (5 bases). The CDR3 length is 13 residues. Trimming took off 6 bases at V and 0 bases at J, with 8 bases between the two ends. Germline CDR1 WSHSY, CDR2 SAAADI. Written as DNA, the CDR3 is TGCGCCAGCAGCGGGGGGTCTAACTATGGCTACACCTAC. It is translated as CASSGGSNYGYTY.

This clonotype was recorded a few times. The V gene is TRBV18, the J gene TRBJ2-2; possibly TRBD1 for D (5 bases). The CDR3 is 16 amino acids. V lost 4 bases and J 1 base, leaving 13 bases between the germline ends. CDR1 KGHSH and CDR2 LQKENI come from the germline V gene. The CDR3: CASSRWAGRNTGELFF. Here the CDR3 DNA reads TGTGCCAGCTCACGTTGGGCAGGGCGGAACACCGGGGAGCTGTTTTTT.

Notes on this clonotype: This is likely a read error, given that the CDR3 carries no conserved phenylalanine or tryptophan at its end. The chain carries TRBV12-3 or TRBV12-4 and TRBJ1-1; no clear D. The CDR3 totals 14 residues. Trimming took off 3 bases at V and 1 base at J, with 9 bases between the two ends. The CDR3 coding sequence is TGTGCCAGCAGTTTTCCCCAGAAGAACACTGAAGCTTTCTAT. This sequence encodes CASSFPQKNTEAFY.

This chain joins TRBV12-3 or TRBV12-4 and TRBJ1-5; a weak D match, TRBD1 (6 bases). Trimming shortened V by 5 bases and J by 6 bases, and 14 bases separated the two germline ends. The CDR3 runs 14 residues. CDR3 nucleotide sequence: TGTGCCAGCAGTCTCAGGGGCTCTGTTCAGCCCCAGCATTTT. It codes for CASSLRGSVQPQHF.

This clonotype was found a few times. One junction end disagrees with the germline gene, perhaps due to a read error. This chain uses TRBV24-1 with TRBJ2-5, with D perhaps matching TRBD1 (6 bases). Germline values: CDR1 KGHDR, CDR2 SFDVKD. The CDR3 is 14 amino acids. The CDR3 loop reads CATSDPGAGETKYF. In DNA form, the CDR3 reads TGTGCCACCAGTGATCCAGGGGCCGGGGAGACCAAGTACTTC.

This clonotype turned up a few times. Written as DNA, the CDR3 is TGTGCCGGCCGGGGCAGGGGCTACGAGCAGTACTTC. This encodes CAGRGRGYEQYF. The V call is TRBV7-8, the J call TRBJ2-7; weak D call: TRBD1 (6 bases). V gave up 11 bases and J gave up 3 bases, with 14 bases separating them. CDR1 and CDR2 (germline): SGHVS, FQNEAQ. CDR3 length: 12 amino acids.

The chain uses TRBV12-3 or TRBV12-4 and TRBJ1-6; D is unclear. This CDR3 contains 16 residues. V shed 7 bases and J shed 6 bases, with 19 bases lying between them. The chain's CDR3 is CASTTIGSGINSPLHF. The CDR3 DNA reads as TGTGCCAGCACTACCATAGGTTCGGGGATTAATTCACCCCTCCACTTT.

The chain recombines TRBV30 with TRBJ1-2; 8 nucleotides line up with TRBD1. CDR3 size: 17 residues. With V trimmed by 4 bases and J by 3 bases, 16 bases remained unmatched. Germline V gives CDR1 GTSNPN, CDR2 SVGIG (reference sequence). CDR3 bases: TGTGCCTGGAAGGCCCCCCAGGGGGCGAGTGCCGACTATGGCTACACCTTC. As protein: CAWKAPQGASADYGYTF.

Ten or more counts support this clonotype. The chain combines TRBV12-3 or TRBV12-4 with TRBJ2-5; 11 bases agree with TRBD1. CDR3 length equals 16 residues. J gave up 1 base and V 3 bases, and 4 bases lay outside the gene matches. The CDR3 DNA sequence: TGTGCCAGCAGTTTCTGGGGACAGGGGGTCCAAGAGACCCAGTACTTC. It codes for CASSFWGQGVQETQYF.

This clonotype was detected only a few times. The chain links TRBV5-1 to TRBJ2-1, with 9 bases matching TRBD2. The V gene's germline CDR1 is SGHRS and CDR2 YFSETQ. This CDR3 comprises 16 residues. Trimming removed 5 bases from V and 3 bases from J; junction bases left unmatched: 9. CDR3 sequence (DNA): TGCGCCAGCAGTCCTCTAGCGGGATCTTACTACAATGAGCAGTTCTTC. Its protein product is CASSPLAGSYYNEQFF.

This clonotype was counted many times. The J gene is TRBJ2-4, the V gene TRBV19; D not certain. Trimming removed 6 bases at V and 4 bases at J, with 10 bases between. This CDR3 is built from 13 residues. Germline CDR1 and CDR2: LNHDA and SQIVND (reference sequence). In nucleotides, the CDR3 is TGTGCCAGTAGGGAGAACCAAAAAAACATTCAGTACTTC. Encoded protein: CASRENQKNIQYF.

This clonotype has at least ten counts. V and J are TRBV6-2 or TRBV6-3 and TRBJ1-5, with 7 nucleotides matching TRBD1. The trim removed 7 bases at V and 3 bases at J, leaving 9 bases unmatched. The germline CDR1 and CDR2 sequences are MNHEY and SVGEGT. CDR3 length: 15 amino acids. The CDR3 protein is CASTPRQGYNQPQHF. The CDR3 DNA reads as TGTGCCAGCACCCCAAGACAGGGTTACAATCAGCCCCAGCATTTT.

The genes are TRBV15 and TRBJ1-5; D not certain. V shed 5 bases and J shed 5 bases, with 13 bases lying between them. Germline V gene data show CDR1 as LNHNV and CDR2 as YYDKDF (reference sequence). CDR3 length: 14 residues. CDR3 protein: CATSLLGSDQPQHF. CDR3 DNA: TGTGCCACCAGCCTGTTAGGGTCCGATCAGCCCCAGCATTTT.

This clonotype has ten or more counts. The chain employs TRBV14 and TRBJ2-5, with 7 bases lining up with TRBD2. The junction had 10 bases not matched to a gene; V was cut back by 4 bases and J by 2 bases. This CDR3 has 16 amino acids. CDR1 and CDR2 from the germline V gene are SGHDN and FVKESK. This CDR3 is CASSRPEGRGQETQYF. CDR3 bases: TGTGCCAGCAGCCGCCCGGAGGGGCGGGGGCAAGAGACCCAGTACTTC.

This clonotype came up many times. J is TRBJ2-7 and V is TRBV28, with TRBD2 identical over 10 bases. Germline CDR1 and CDR2: MDHEN and SYDVKM. V lost 3 bases, J lost 3 bases, and 14 bases stayed unmatched. The CDR3 is 18 residues long. CDR3 sequence reads: CASSFPVGASGSIYEQYF. The CDR3 DNA is TGTGCCAGCAGTTTTCCGGTGGGGGCTAGCGGGAGTATCTACGAGCAGTACTTC.

This sequence joins TRBV5-4 and TRBJ2-5; 7 nucleotides agree with TRBD2. The CDR3 has 15 amino acids. V was pared by 3 bases and J by 3 bases, with 8 bases of the junction left unmatched. Germline assignment: CDR1 SGHNT and CDR2 YYREEE (reference sequence). The CDR3 DNA reads TGTGCCAGCAGCTCGAGTCTAGCGGCTGAAGAGACCCAGTACTTC. Protein sequence: CASSSSLAAEETQYF.

This clonotype was detected a few times. Being one base from a much bigger clone, this may be a read error. The V call is TRBV7-8, the J call TRBJ2-7; D perhaps matches TRBD1 (5 bases). In germline, CDR1 is SGHVS, CDR2 FQNEAQ. The CDR3 has 17 amino acids. Trimming removed 5 bases at V and 3 bases at J, with 23 bases between. Here the CDR3 reads CASSSHRRLYSDYEQYF. DNA of the CDR3: TGTGCCAGCAGCAGTCACAGGCGGTTGTACTCTGACTACGAGCAGTACTTC.

This clonotype appeared many times. This chain links TRBV28 with TRBJ2-5; TRBD2 agrees at 7 bases. Germline V gene sequence: CDR1 MDHEN, CDR2 SYDVKM. V was clipped by 2 bases and J by 0 bases; unmatched bases: 3. The CDR3 loop spans 15 amino acids. CDR3 region: CASSLRGRDQETQYF. The CDR3 DNA is TGTGCCAGCAGTTTACGTGGGAGGGACCAAGAGACCCAGTACTTC.

This clonotype was seen more than once but under ten times. The chain uses TRBV6-5 and TRBJ2-3; D is perhaps TRBD2 (5 bases). The CDR3 is 15 residues long. V was pared by 0 bases and J by 3 bases, with 10 bases between. In germline, CDR1 is MNHEY, CDR2 SVGAGI. CDR3 sequence reads: CASSYSTRATDTQYF. The CDR3 region has the DNA TGTGCCAGCAGTTACTCTACGAGGGCAACAGATACGCAGTATTTT.

The rearrangement links TRBV27 to TRBJ2-5, with a weak D call TRBD2 (6 bases). Trimming took off 0 bases at V and 5 bases at J, with 13 bases between the two ends. Per the germline V gene, CDR1 is MNHEY and CDR2 is SMNVEV (reference sequence). The CDR3 spans 15 residues. CDR3 loop: CASSLSGLVRETQYF. The DNA for the CDR3 is TGTGCCAGCAGTTTATCGGGACTGGTGCGGGAGACCCAGTACTTC.